This entry concerns a single TCR beta chain. Its antigen remains unknown. Within the sample, other DNA sequences also encode this same CDR3. The CDR3 loop spans 14 amino acids. Germline CDR1 is SGHRS and CDR2 is YFSETQ. The V end was cut by 0 bases, the J end by 4 bases, with 7 bases between. This sample was taken from a study of beta chain features in type 1 diabetes. The authors reverse transcribed all of the isolated RNA, so sequencing captured expressed TCRB transcripts. Generated by immunoSEQ multiplex PCR, the TCRdb table keeps only in-frame clones and is missing some. The sample lists 450,000 to 600,000 clones, over 25% occurring once. Cells sorted by CD45RO/CCR7/CD25/CD127/CD95/CD27 comprised CD4+ naive, central memory, regulatory and stem cell-like memory cells. Study-wide results and caveats: Unsettled here was the matter of whether HLA type influences TCRB rearrangement.

The receptor was isolated from a man younger than 30 in good health. The chain employs TRBV5-1 and TRBJ2-2, with D tentatively TRBD2 (5 bases). Sequencing was done on a sample of naive CD4+ T cells from blood. In DNA, the CDR3 is TGCGCCAGCAGCTTGGCGGGGTCCACCGGGGAGCTGTTTTTT. As protein: CASSLAGSTGELFF.